Each of the 30 T cell receptor beta chains below was sequenced from the same sample in a study of blood T cell repertoires in COVID-19. The protocol was immunoSEQ multiplex PCR, while the TCRdb copy is restricted to in-frame clones and leaves out a portion. The table has a few hundred thousand clones, roughly 85% seen once. Sequenced: peripheral blood. These receptors were collected from a woman between 18 and 30 years old with acute or convalescent COVID-19.

This clone was seen only a few times. The chain employs TRBV3-1 (or the pseudogene TRBV3-2) and TRBJ2-3, with 9 bases matching TRBD2. Germline CDR1 and CDR2: LGHDT and YNNKEL (reference sequence). The CDR3 loop spans 15 amino acids. Losses at the gene ends were 4 bases for V and 1 base for J; bases not matched to a gene: 3. DNA for the CDR3: TGTGCCAGCAGCCCCGAGCGGGGGGGCACAGATACGCAGTATTTT. Amino acids: CASSPERGGTDTQYF.

The chain employs TRBV2 and TRBJ1-1, with 9 positions matching TRBD1. V shed 6 bases, J shed 5 bases, and the junction held 13 bases outside the gene matches. This CDR3 has 16 residues. In germline, CDR1 is SNHLY, CDR2 FYNNEI. The CDR3 DNA sequence: TGTGCCAGCAGGTGGATTACAGGGGGCGCGGAGACTGAAGCTTTCTTT. Translated, it gives CASRWITGGAETEAFF.

The gene calls are TRBV7-9 and TRBJ2-3; D is ambiguous. The V end lost 5 bases, the J end lost 2 bases, and 8 bases lay between the germline ends. The CDR3 totals 13 residues. The V gene's germline CDR1 is SEHNR and CDR2 FQNEAQ (reference sequence). In DNA form, the CDR3 reads TGTGCCAGCAGCACCCGGTACACAGATACGCAGTATTTT. This gives the protein CASSTRYTDTQYF.

This chain joins TRBV19 and TRBJ1-6; tentatively, D is TRBD1 (6 bases). Germline CDR1 is LNHDA and CDR2 is SQIVND (reference sequence). Trimming cost V 6 bases and J 9 bases, with 18 bases left between them. The CDR3 is 15 residues long. CDR3 amino acids: CASRDLTGWSSPLHF. The CDR3 region has the DNA TGTGCCAGTAGGGACCTCACAGGGTGGAGTTCACCCCTCCACTTT.

This clone was recorded only once. The chain carries TRBV30 and TRBJ1-2; the D is unclear. CDR3 length equals 13 residues. In germline, CDR1 is GTSNPN, CDR2 SVGIG (reference sequence). The germline V and J ends were trimmed by 4 bases and 0 bases, with 9 bases remaining between them. CDR3 sequence (DNA): TGTGCCTGGACCATAGTCGCTAACTATGGCTACACCTTC. Protein: CAWTIVANYGYTF.

Only one count was recorded for this clone. The V gene is TRBV5-6, the J gene TRBJ1-2; 8 bases fit TRBD1. Unmatched junction bases numbered 14, after V lost 1 base and J lost 0 bases. Germline CDR1 SGHDT, CDR2 YYEEEE. This CDR3 region has 19 residues. The CDR3 coding sequence is TGTGCCAGCAGCTTGATGACGGGACAGGACAGCCTTTCTAACTATGGCTACACCTTC. Translated, it gives CASSLMTGQDSLSNYGYTF. The full variable domain, its missing parts supplied by reference TRBV5-6 and TRBJ1-2, is DAGVTQSPTHLIKTRGQQVTLRCSPKSGHDTVSWYQQALGQGPQFIFQYYEEEERQRGNFPDRFSGHQFPNYSSELNVNALLLGDSALYLCASSLMTGQDSLSNYGYTFGSGTRLTVV.

The chain recombines TRBV3-1 (or the pseudogene TRBV3-2) with TRBJ2-1, with 8 bases identical to TRBD2. The length of the CDR3 is 14 residues. V shed 3 bases, J shed 6 bases, and the junction held 4 bases outside the gene matches. The germline V gene encodes CDR1 LGHDT and CDR2 YNNKEL (reference sequence). CDR3 sequence reads: CASSHLGTSNEQFF. The CDR3 DNA is TGTGCCAGCAGCCATCTCGGGACTAGCAATGAGCAGTTCTTC.

The chain recombines TRBV24-1 with TRBJ1-2; D remains ambiguous. Germline CDR1 KGHDR, CDR2 SFDVKD. The CDR3 totals 15 residues. Between the trimmed V and J ends, which lost 3 bases and 5 bases, there was a span of 15 bases. The CDR3 sequence: CATSDDRPGRYGYTF. In DNA, the CDR3 is TGTGCCACCAGTGATGACCGCCCAGGTAGATATGGCTACACCTTC.

The J gene is TRBJ2-3, the V gene TRBV27; TRBD2 agrees at 7 bases. The V gene end was trimmed by 4 bases and the J gene end by 6 bases; junction bases not matched to a gene: 13. Germline CDR1 MNHEY, CDR2 SMNVEV (reference sequence). This CDR3 is 16 amino acids long. The CDR3 loop is CASSSLSSGPLDTQYF. The CDR3, as DNA: TGTGCCAGCAGTTCCCTTTCTAGCGGCCCCCTGGATACGCAGTATTTT.

The CDR3 nucleotides are TGTGCCAGCACCAGTCTGCGGGAGGGCGAGATAAAAACCTACGAGCAGTACTTC. Its translation: CASTSLREGEIKTYEQYF. The V gene is TRBV28, the J gene TRBJ2-7; TRBD2 matches at 9 bases. CDR3 length equals 18 residues. The germline gives CDR1 MDHEN, CDR2 SYDVKM. Losses at the gene ends were 7 bases for V and 2 bases for J; bases not matched to a gene: 18.

This clone was detected once. The CDR3 DNA reads TGTGCCAGCAGTATAGTAGTGGGAGGCCCCTACGAGCAGTACTTC. It yields the protein CASSIVVGGPYEQYF. V gene TRBV11-2 combines with J gene TRBJ2-7, with TRBD2 as a possible D gene (6 bases). Trimming took off 6 bases at V and 2 bases at J, with 17 bases between the two ends. Germline CDR1 SGHAT, CDR2 FQNNGV. The CDR3 is made up of 15 amino acids. The full variable domain, rest sourced from reference TRBV11-2 and TRBJ2-7, is EAGVAQSPRYKIIEKRQSVAFWCNPISGHATLYWYQQILGQGPKLLIQFQNNGVVDDSQLPKDRFSAERLKGVDSTLKIQPAKLEDSAVYLCASSIVVGGPYEQYFGPGTRLTVT.

The chain uses TRBV29-1 and TRBJ1-3; D is unresolved. This CDR3 contains 17 residues. V dropped 0 bases and J dropped 2 bases, with 17 bases sitting between them. Germline V CDR1 and CDR2: SQVTM, ANQGSEA. The CDR3 DNA follows: TGCAGCGTTGAAGATCAAGTTATGGCAGGCCCTGGAAACACCATATATTTT. Protein: CSVEDQVMAGPGNTIYF.

This rearrangement joins TRBV2 to TRBJ1-4; possibly TRBD1 for D (5 bases). Deletions cut 6 bases from V and 8 bases from J, with 16 bases between. The CDR3 totals 14 residues. CDR1 is SNHLY, CDR2 FYNNEI, per germline. The CDR3 DNA follows: TGTGCCAGCAGGGGGACCAGAGGAGGGGAAAAACTGTTTTTT. Amino acids: CASRGTRGGEKLFF.

The V gene is TRBV11-1, the J gene TRBJ2-3; no firm D call. V gave up 3 bases and J gave up 1 base, with 11 bases separating them. CDR1 is SGHAT, CDR2 FQDESV, per germline (reference sequence). The CDR3 consists of 15 residues. As DNA, the CDR3 is TGTGCCAGCAGCTTTTTTGGAGTTGGCACAGATACGCAGTATTTT. Translated, it gives CASSFFGVGTDTQYF.

Relative to its sample, this clone is medium-sized. V is TRBV7-8 and J is TRBJ1-2; D is perhaps TRBD1 (5 bases). The germline V gene encodes CDR1 SGHVS and CDR2 FQNEAQ. V lost 4 bases, J lost 2 bases, and 11 bases lay in between. The CDR3 is made up of 14 amino acids. CDR3 sequence: CASSSRATNYGYTF. As DNA, the CDR3 is TGTGCCAGCAGCTCCAGGGCAACCAACTATGGCTACACCTTC.

The chain employs TRBV27 and TRBJ1-6; D gene ambiguous. The CDR3 runs to 12 residues. The V gene's germline CDR1 is MNHEY and CDR2 SMNVEV (reference sequence). Trimming cost V 6 bases and J 9 bases, with 9 bases left between them. DNA for the CDR3: TGTGCCAGCAGGGATCGGGGTTCACCCCTCCACTTT. It is translated as CASRDRGSPLHF.

For the CDR3, the DNA is TGTGCCAGCAGGGGGACAGGGATCGGAGCTTTCTTT. It is translated as CASRGTGIGAFF. The chain carries TRBV12-3 or TRBV12-4 and TRBJ1-1; TRBD1 agrees at 9 bases. The J segment lost 10 bases and the V segment lost 6 bases, leaving 6 bases of the junction unmatched. This CDR3 spans 12 amino acids.

This clone was detected only once. The J gene is TRBJ1-6, the V gene TRBV28, with D maybe TRBD1 (6 bases). CDR3 length: 17 amino acids. V lost 6 bases and J 0 bases, leaving 15 bases between the germline ends. The germline gives CDR1 MDHEN, CDR2 SYDVKM. CDR3 sequence reads: CASSPGTPRSYNSPLHF. In nucleotides, the CDR3 is TGTGCCAGCAGCCCCGGGACACCACGCTCCTATAATTCACCCCTCCACTTT. Complete variable domain (other parts from reference TRBV28 and TRBJ1-6): DVKVTQSSRYLVKRTGEKVFLECVQDMDHENMFWYRQDPGLGLRLIYFSYDVKMKEKGDIPEGYSVSREKKERFSLILESASTNQTSMYLCASSPGTPRSYNSPLHFGNGTRLTVT.

The chain has TRBV5-6 and TRBJ1-1; D call uncertain. The CDR3 extends over 12 amino acids. Per the germline V gene, CDR1 is SGHDT and CDR2 is YYEEEE. V was clipped by 4 bases and J by 5 bases, with 9 bases between them. CDR3 sequence (DNA): TGTGCCAGCAGCCGGTCCTTAACTGAAGCTTTCTTT. Its protein is CASSRSLTEAFF.

The rearrangement uses TRBV24-1 and TRBJ2-1, with TRBD1 as a possible D gene (6 bases). V shed 8 bases and J shed 8 bases, with 21 bases lying between them. Germline V gene lookup returns CDR1 KGHDR and CDR2 SFDVKD. The CDR3 is made up of 15 amino acids. CDR3 DNA sequence: TGTGCCACCACCAACCGGGTGGGGGCTTCAGATGAGCAGTTCTTC. This translates into CATTNRVGASDEQFF.

This clone has just a few counts. The rearrangement links TRBV2 to TRBJ1-2; tentatively, D is TRBD1 (6 bases). The V end lost 4 bases, the J end lost 8 bases, and 14 bases lay between the germline ends. The CDR3 consists of 13 residues. Germline assignment: CDR1 SNHLY and CDR2 FYNNEI. CDR3 DNA sequence: TGTGCCAGCAGTGCCACAGGGAGGGAAGGCTACACCTTC. It encodes CASSATGREGYTF.

This sequence joins TRBV18 and TRBJ2-3, with no clear D. The CDR3 contains 12 residues. V was trimmed by 0 bases and J by 8 bases, leaving 6 bases between them. Germline values: CDR1 KGHSH, CDR2 LQKENI. The CDR3 loop is CASSPPTPTQYF. As DNA, the CDR3 is TGTGCCAGCTCACCACCCACACCTACGCAGTATTTT.

The J gene is TRBJ2-7, the V gene TRBV2; 9 positions agree with TRBD1. The V gene end was trimmed by 5 bases and the J gene end by 4 bases; junction bases not matched to a gene: 6. CDR1 and CDR2 (germline): SNHLY, FYNNEI. The CDR3 extends over 14 amino acids. This CDR3 reads CASSMRTGEYEQYF. The DNA for the CDR3 is TGTGCCAGCAGTATGAGGACAGGGGAGTACGAGCAGTACTTC.

The chain recombines TRBV7-2 with TRBJ2-3; the match to TRBD2 covers 9 bases. The germline CDR1 and CDR2 sequences are SGHTA and FQGNSA. The trim removed 1 base at V and 0 bases at J, leaving 8 bases unmatched. CDR3 length: 18 amino acids. The CDR3 reads CASSLDGSGRPSTDTQYF. The CDR3, as DNA: TGTGCCAGCAGCTTAGACGGGAGCGGGAGGCCTAGCACAGATACGCAGTATTTT.

The V gene is TRBV5-1, the J gene TRBJ1-5; no definite D call. V was trimmed by 6 bases and J by 10 bases, leaving 23 bases between them. CDR1 and CDR2 from the germline V gene are SGHRS and YFSETQ. The CDR3 has 15 residues. CDR3 protein: CASKPETGIGVPQHF. CDR3 nucleotide sequence: TGCGCCAGCAAACCGGAGACGGGGATCGGAGTCCCCCAGCATTTT. Full variable domain (remainder filled in from reference TRBV5-1 and TRBJ1-5): KAGVTQTPRYLIKTRGQQVTLSCSPISGHRSVSWYQQTPGQGLQFLFEYFSETQRNKGNFPGRFSGRQFSNSRSEMNVSTLELGDSALYLCASKPETGIGVPQHFGDGTRLSIL.

This clone was counted a few times. V gene TRBV18 combines with J gene TRBJ1-5, with TRBD1 identical over 12 bases. Germline V gene sequence: CDR1 KGHSH, CDR2 LQKENI. J lost 6 bases, V lost 0 bases, and 6 bases had no gene match. This CDR3 comprises 17 residues. For the CDR3, the DNA is TGTGCCAGCTCACCACCGGATGGGACAGGGGGCGGTCAGCCCCAGCATTTT. This encodes CASSPPDGTGGGQPQHF.

The V call is TRBV28, the J call TRBJ2-6; TRBD1 is a possible D gene (5 bases). Germline loops: CDR1 MDHEN, CDR2 SYDVKM. Trimming pared 0 bases from V and 0 bases from J, leaving 9 bases between. The length of the CDR3 is 17 residues. The CDR3 protein is CASSLCRVDSGANVLTF. The CDR3 DNA is TGTGCCAGCAGTTTATGCAGGGTTGACTCTGGGGCCAACGTCCTGACTTTC.

The chain uses TRBV30 and TRBJ1-1; a weak D match, TRBD1 (6 bases). Germline V CDR1 and CDR2: GTSNPN, SVGIG (reference sequence). V dropped 2 bases and J dropped 4 bases, with 14 bases sitting between them. The CDR3 is 14 residues long. DNA of the CDR3: TGTGCCTGGAGTTCCAGCCGGGACACCACTGAAGCTTTCTTT. Translating it yields CAWSSSRDTTEAFF.

The chain joins TRBV12-3 or TRBV12-4 to TRBJ2-5; 7 positions match TRBD1. V gave up 6 bases and J gave up 5 bases; unmatched junction bases: 3. This CDR3 has 12 amino acids. For the CDR3, the DNA is TGTGCCAGCAGCACAGGGGTTGAGACCCAGTACTTC. This codes for CASSTGVETQYF.

J is TRBJ1-3 and V is TRBV7-9; D unclear. This CDR3 comprises 13 residues. Trimming took off 8 bases at V and 4 bases at J, with 12 bases between the two ends. Germline CDR1 and CDR2: SEHNR and FQNEAQ (reference sequence). The CDR3 bases are TGTGCCAGCGCTGATTATAGCGGAAACACCATATATTTT. Amino acids: CASADYSGNTIYF. The whole variable domain, filled in from reference TRBV7-9 and TRBJ1-3, reads DTGVSQNPRHKITKRGQNVTFRCDPISEHNRLYWYRQTLGQGPEFLTYFQNEAQLEKSRLLSDRFSAERPKGSFSTLEIQRTEQGDSAMYLCASADYSGNTIYFGEGSWLTVV.